This TCR beta chain was profiled in a study of T cell responses to AZD1222 COVID-19 vaccine. This clone was detected only once. The CDR3 is 11 amino acids. The V and J ends lost 8 bases and 5 bases respectively, with 9 bases between them. Germline CDR1 reads MGHDK; CDR2 reads SYGVNS. Assay: immunoSEQ multiplex PCR; the TCRdb copy retains only in-frame clones and omits some. Of under 200,000 clones in the sample, roughly 92% are singletons; the top ten hold about 4%. This specimen was peripheral blood, taken 28 days after the second dose of the MenACWY control vaccine. The clonotype was recovered from an adult who received the MenACWY meningococcal vaccine as a control. V and J are TRBV25-1 and TRBJ1-1; D not resolved. The CDR3 sequence is CASERVTEAFF. The CDR3 nucleotides read TGTGCCAGCGAGAGGGTTACTGAAGCTTTCTTT.